This T cell receptor beta chain appears in the sequencing data of a study of OX40 agonist ivuxolimab in advanced cancers. In the study overall: Every 2 weeks, patients got intravenous ivuxolimab at one of six dose levels (0.01-10 mg/kg). Of the participants, approximately 36% had some prior anti-PD-1, anti-PD-L1 or anti-CTLA-4 therapy, which was allowed.

Study-level findings and limits: CD4+ T cells averaged fewer expanded clones than CD8+ T cells. Clonal expansion was seen in CD4+ and CD8+ blood T cells by week 6 at 0.1 to 3.0 mg/kg.

Repertoires were generated with immunoSEQ multiplex PCR, while TCRdb's copy carries only in-frame clones and drops some. Of roughly 70,000 clones listed, roughly 87% are singletons. V lost 1 base and J 2 bases, leaving 6 bases between the germline ends. Per germline, CDR1 SGHTA and CDR2 FQGNSA. The CDR3 totals 13 residues. On this clone: Its target is not known.

The chain recombines TRBV7-2 with TRBJ2-7; no definite D call. This clonotype was sampled from an adult with an advanced solid tumor such as melanoma, head and neck, liver or kidney cancer. The material sequenced was CD4+ or CD8+ T cells sorted from blood, taken in a trial of the OX40 agonist ivuxolimab. CDR3 loop: CASSLVEAYEQYF. In nucleotides, the CDR3 is TGTGCCAGCAGCTTAGTAGAGGCCTACGAGCAGTACTTC.